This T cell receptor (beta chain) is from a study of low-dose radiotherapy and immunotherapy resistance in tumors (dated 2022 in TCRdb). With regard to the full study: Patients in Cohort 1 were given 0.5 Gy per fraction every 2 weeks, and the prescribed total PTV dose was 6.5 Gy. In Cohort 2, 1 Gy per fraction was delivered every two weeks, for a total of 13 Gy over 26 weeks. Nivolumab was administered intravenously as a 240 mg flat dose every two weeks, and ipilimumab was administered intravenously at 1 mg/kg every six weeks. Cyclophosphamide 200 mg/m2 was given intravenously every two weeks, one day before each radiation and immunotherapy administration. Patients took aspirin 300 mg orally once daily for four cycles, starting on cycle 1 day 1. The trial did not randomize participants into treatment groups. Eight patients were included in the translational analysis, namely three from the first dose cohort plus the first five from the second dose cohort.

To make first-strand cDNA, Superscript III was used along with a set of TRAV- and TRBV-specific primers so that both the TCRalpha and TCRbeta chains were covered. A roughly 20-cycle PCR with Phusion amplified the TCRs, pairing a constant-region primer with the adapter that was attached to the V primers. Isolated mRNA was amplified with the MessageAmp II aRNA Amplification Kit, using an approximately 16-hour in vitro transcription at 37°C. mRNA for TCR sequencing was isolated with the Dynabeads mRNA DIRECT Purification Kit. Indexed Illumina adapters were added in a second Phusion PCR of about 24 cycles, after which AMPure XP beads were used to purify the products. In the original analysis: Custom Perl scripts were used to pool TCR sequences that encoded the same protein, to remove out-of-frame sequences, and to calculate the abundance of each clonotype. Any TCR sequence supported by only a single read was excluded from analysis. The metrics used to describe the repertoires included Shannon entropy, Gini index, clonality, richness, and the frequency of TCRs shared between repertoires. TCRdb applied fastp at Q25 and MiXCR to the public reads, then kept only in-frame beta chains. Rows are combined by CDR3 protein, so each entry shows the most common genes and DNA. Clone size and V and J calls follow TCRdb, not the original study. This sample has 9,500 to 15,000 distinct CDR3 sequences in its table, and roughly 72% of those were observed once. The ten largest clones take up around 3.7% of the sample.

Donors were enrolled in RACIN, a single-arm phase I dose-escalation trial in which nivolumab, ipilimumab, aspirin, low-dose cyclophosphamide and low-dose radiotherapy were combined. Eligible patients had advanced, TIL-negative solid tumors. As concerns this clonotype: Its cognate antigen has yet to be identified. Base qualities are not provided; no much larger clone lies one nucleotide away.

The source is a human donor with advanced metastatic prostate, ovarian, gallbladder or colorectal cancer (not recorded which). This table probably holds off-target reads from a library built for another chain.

The sequenced DNA: TGTGCCAGCTCACCCTCGGGAGTCAATGAGCAGTTCTTC. Its protein reads: CASSPSGVNEQFF. The V and J segments used are TRBV18 and TRBJ2-1, and the D gene may be TRBD2, 6 bases matching. V was cut back by 3 bases and J by 6 bases, leaving a gap of 9 bases between them. The CDR3 numbers 13 residues from cysteine through phenylalanine. The entry retains the CDR3 DNA only, 39 bases that are in frame from base 1. The CDR1 and CDR2 encoded by the germline V gene are KGHSH and LQKENI.